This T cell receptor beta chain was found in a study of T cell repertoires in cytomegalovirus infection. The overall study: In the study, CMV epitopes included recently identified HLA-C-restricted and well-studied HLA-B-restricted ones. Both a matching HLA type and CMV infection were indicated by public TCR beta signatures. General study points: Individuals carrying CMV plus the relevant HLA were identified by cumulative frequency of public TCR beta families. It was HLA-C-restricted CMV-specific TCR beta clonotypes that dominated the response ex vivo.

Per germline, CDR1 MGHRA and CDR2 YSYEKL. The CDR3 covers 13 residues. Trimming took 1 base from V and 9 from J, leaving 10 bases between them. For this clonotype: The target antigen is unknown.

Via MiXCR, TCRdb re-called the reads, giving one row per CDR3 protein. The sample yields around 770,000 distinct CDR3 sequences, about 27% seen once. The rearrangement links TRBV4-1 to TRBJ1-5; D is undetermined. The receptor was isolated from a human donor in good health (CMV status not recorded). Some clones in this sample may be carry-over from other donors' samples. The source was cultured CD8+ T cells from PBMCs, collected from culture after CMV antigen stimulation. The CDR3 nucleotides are TGCGCCAGCAGCCAAGTCCTAATCAGGCCCCAGCATTTT. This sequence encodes CASSQVLIRPQHF.